Sequencing of this TCR beta chain was carried out in a study of cytomegalovirus exposure and HLA in healthy donors. Germline V CDR1 and CDR2: SEHNR, FQNEAQ (reference sequence). This CDR3 is built from 13 residues. Trimming left V 6 bases short and J 1 base short, with 9 bases between. Donors were drawn from the approximately 130-subject validation cohort, separate from the approximately 620-subject first cohort. Profiled with immunoSEQ multiplex PCR; TCRdb holds only in-frame clones, not every one. In the table there are about 120,000 clones, around 85% of which are singletons. The sample consisted of PBMCs. The chain couples TRBV7-9 to TRBJ1-1; D is unresolved. This clonotype originated in a man aged 18 to 29 in good health and CMV-seropositive. As DNA, the CDR3 is TGTGCCAGCAGTTTAACAGAGAACACTGAAGCTTTCTTT. Translation: CASSLTENTEAFF. The complete variable domain, with remaining parts taken from reference TRBV7-9 and TRBJ1-1, reads DTGVSQNPRHKITKRGQNVTFRCDPISEHNRLYWYRQTLGQGPEFLTYFQNEAQLEKSRLLSDRFSAERPKGSFSTLEIQRTEQGDSAMYLCASSLTENTEAFFGQGTRLTVV.